Presented here are 22 T cell receptor beta chains from one specimen sequenced in a study of CD8+ T cells in alopecia areata. The sample's treatment: oral pan-JAK inhibitor, 5-10 mg twice daily. After isolation, RNA underwent reverse transcription to generate cDNA as the sequencing template. Libraries were prepared by immunoSEQ multiplex PCR; TCRdb keeps only in-frame clonotypes and omits some of them. The table records hundreds of thousands of clones, about 62% of them present only once. This specimen consisted of CD4+ T cells sorted from blood, obtained at roughly week 53, from a patient treated with tofacitinib. These receptors all come from a human donor with alopecia areata.

The chain has TRBV30 and TRBJ2-7; TRBD1 aligns across 8 bases. This CDR3 has 12 residues. CDR1 and CDR2 from the germline V gene are GTSNPN and SVGIG (reference sequence). V trimming: 3 bases; J trimming: 10 bases; junction bases outside the gene matches: 8. The CDR3 here is CAWRGAGGDQYF. Here the CDR3 DNA reads TGTGCCTGGAGAGGGGCAGGGGGCGACCAGTACTTC.

This rearrangement joins TRBV5-1 to TRBJ2-3, with 9 bases lining up with TRBD1. V was clipped by 4 bases and J by 6 bases; unmatched bases: 9. This CDR3 spans 15 amino acids. Per germline, CDR1 SGHRS and CDR2 YFSETQ. Written as DNA, the CDR3 is TGCGCCAGCAGCCTAGACAGGGGGGTCCAGGATACGCAGTATTTT. Translated, it gives CASSLDRGVQDTQYF.

The chain has TRBV5-8 and TRBJ2-3; D not resolved. The CDR3 runs to 15 residues. The germline CDR1 and CDR2 sequences are SGHTS and YDEGEE. V was pared by 4 bases and J by 2 bases, with 14 bases between. The CDR3 DNA follows: TGTGCCAGCAGCCACAGACGGAAAGTCACAGATACGCAGTATTTT. Its translation: CASSHRRKVTDTQYF.

In this sample, this clone turned up a few times. The rearrangement uses TRBV19 and TRBJ2-4; 7 bases fit TRBD1. The germline V gene encodes CDR1 LNHDA and CDR2 SQIVND (reference sequence). V shed 8 bases and J 8 bases; nucleotides not matched to a gene: 12. CDR3 length: 14 residues. The DNA for the CDR3 is TGTGCCAGTGCGGACAGGCCCACACGGGACATTCAGTACTTC. Its translation is CASADRPTRDIQYF.

This clone was found a few times. The rearrangement links TRBV10-3 to TRBJ2-1; perhaps D is TRBD1 or TRBD2 (5 bases each). The CDR3 covers 16 residues. Germline V lookup: CDR1 ENHRY, CDR2 SYGVKD. V lost 3 bases to trimming and J lost 4 bases, with 16 bases between them. The CDR3 DNA reads as TGTGCCATCAGTGAACTCGAGGGGTCTCTTTACAATGAGCAGTTCTTC. As protein: CAISELEGSLYNEQFF.

This clone was detected once. This chain links TRBV4-1 with TRBJ2-5; TRBD2 matches at 11 bases. Per the germline V gene, CDR1 is MGHRA and CDR2 is YSYEKL. V was clipped by 1 base and J by 5 bases; unmatched bases: 9. The CDR3 extends over 17 amino acids. The CDR3 DNA reads as TGCGCCAGCAGCCAAGCTCTAGCGGGGGGCGGTGGGGAGACCCAGTACTTC. It translates to CASSQALAGGGGETQYF.

This clone was detected only a few times. The CDR3 spells CASSSPQGTSSPLHF. CDR3 DNA sequence: TGTGCCAGCAGTTCCCCTCAGGGAACCTCTTCACCCCTCCACTTT. This chain joins TRBV6-5 and TRBJ1-6; D perhaps matches TRBD1 (5 bases). Trimming cost V 4 bases and J 9 bases, with 16 bases left between them. Germline values: CDR1 MNHEY, CDR2 SVGAGI. The CDR3 covers 15 residues.

The J gene is TRBJ2-2, the V gene TRBV5-6, with a weak D call TRBD2 (7 bases). CDR3 length: 15 residues. CDR1 is SGHDT and CDR2 is YYEEEE in the germline V gene. V lost 6 bases and J 4 bases, leaving 16 bases between the germline ends. In nucleotides, the CDR3 is TGTGCCAGCACCGCGGGGGCGCCCGGCACCGGGGAGCTGTTTTTT. It specifies CASTAGAPGTGELFF.

This clone was seen a single time. CDR3 protein: CACASRDRGPINYGYTF. For the CDR3, the DNA is TGTGCCTGCGCTTCCCGGGACAGGGGGCCTATTAACTATGGCTACACCTTC. The genes are TRBV30 and TRBJ1-2; 12 bases are shared with TRBD1. The CDR3 is 17 amino acids. V dropped 6 bases and J dropped 1; count of bases not matched to a gene: 12. Per germline, CDR1 GTSNPN and CDR2 SVGIG (reference sequence).

This rearrangement joins TRBV25-1 to TRBJ2-5, with D possibly TRBD2 on 6 matching bases. Between the trimmed V and J ends, which lost 4 bases and 2 bases, there was a span of 11 bases. From germline, CDR1 is MGHDK and CDR2 SYGVNS. CDR3 length: 14 amino acids. DNA of the CDR3: TGTGCCAGCAGTGGGAGGGACTGGCAAGAGACCCAGTACTTC. Protein: CASSGRDWQETQYF.

The chain couples TRBV7-6 to TRBJ2-3, with 10 bases lining up with TRBD2. V was pared by 3 bases and J by 6 bases, with 6 bases of the junction left unmatched. Germline-derived CDR1 and CDR2 are SGHVS and FNYEAQ. This CDR3 has 15 amino acids. The CDR3 DNA is TGTGCCAGCAGCTTGGGGACTAGCGACGGGGATACGCAGTATTTT. This gives the protein CASSLGTSDGDTQYF.

The DNA of the CDR3 is TGCGCCAGCAGCTTGCGGGGAGATGGCTACACCTTC. Its translation: CASSLRGDGYTF. The rearrangement joins TRBV5-1 to TRBJ1-2; no firm D call. CDR1 and CDR2 from the germline V gene are SGHRS and YFSETQ. This CDR3 is built from 12 residues. Between the trimmed V and J ends, which lost 1 base and 6 bases, there was a span of 7 bases.

This clone was observed a handful of times. Germline is not matched at one junction end, which may reflect a read error. V gene TRBV7-7 combines with J gene TRBJ2-5; 8 nucleotides align to TRBD1. Germline values: CDR1 SSHAT, CDR2 FNYEAQ (reference sequence). The CDR3 covers 14 residues. CDR3 residues: CASSPDRVQETQYF. The CDR3 DNA follows: TGTGCTAGCAGCCCGGACAGGGTTCAAGAGACCCAGTACTTC.

The V call is TRBV10-3, the J call TRBJ1-4, with D possibly TRBD1 on 5 matching bases. The germline V gene has CDR1 ENHRY and CDR2 SYGVKD. V shed 10 bases and J shed 2 bases, with 14 bases lying between them. This CDR3 spans 14 amino acids. In DNA form, the CDR3 reads TGTGCCACAGCCGGCGGGGGGACTAATGAAAAACTGTTTTTT. It encodes CATAGGGTNEKLFF.

The V gene is TRBV4-2, the J gene TRBJ2-1, with D hard to call. CDR1 and CDR2 from the germline V gene are LGHNA and YNFKEQ. The CDR3 sequence is 15 residues long. Trimming cost V 6 bases and J 1 base, with 13 bases left between them. As DNA, the CDR3 is TGTGCCAGCAGTCGTGACCTCCTTTCCTACAATGAGCAGTTCTTC. Amino acid sequence: CASSRDLLSYNEQFF.

The chain joins TRBV7-2 to TRBJ2-7, with D unresolved. The CDR3 is 11 residues long. The V end lost 5 bases, the J end lost 4 bases, and 6 bases lay between the germline ends. Germline CDR1 is SGHTA and CDR2 is FQGNSA. The CDR3 sequence: CASSQEYEQYF. CDR3 nucleotide sequence: TGTGCCAGCAGCCAGGAGTACGAGCAGTACTTC.

The rearrangement joins TRBV5-4 to TRBJ1-1; unclear D gene. Germline assignment: CDR1 SGHNT and CDR2 YYREEE (reference sequence). Trimming removed 2 bases at V and 4 bases at J, with 9 bases between. The CDR3 totals 13 residues. The CDR3 is CASSLRVSTEAFF. CDR3 DNA sequence: TGTGCCAGCAGCTTAAGGGTAAGCACTGAAGCTTTCTTT.

The chain employs TRBV30 and TRBJ1-1; 8 bases agree with TRBD1. V gave up 3 bases and J gave up 6 bases; unmatched junction bases: 6. The CDR3 length is 13 residues. Germline V gene lookup returns CDR1 GTSNPN and CDR2 SVGIG (reference sequence). In nucleotides, the CDR3 is TGTGCCTGGAGGAAATCAGGGGGCCCTGAAGCTTTCTTT. Protein product: CAWRKSGGPEAFF.

This chain joins TRBV6-1 and TRBJ2-7, with TRBD1 as a possible D gene (5 bases). The CDR3 totals 15 residues. Germline CDR1 and CDR2: MNHNS and SASEGT. Trimming left V 4 bases short and J 3 bases short, with 16 bases between. The CDR3 here is CASSGRVGQIYEQYF. The CDR3 region has the DNA TGTGCCAGCAGTGGACGGGTGGGGCAGATCTACGAGCAGTACTTC.

This sequence joins TRBV29-1 and TRBJ1-1; weak D call: TRBD1 (6 bases). This CDR3 has 14 residues. Trimming removed 3 bases from V and 5 bases from J, with 16 bases in between. The V gene's germline CDR1 is SQVTM and CDR2 ANQGSEA. CDR3 region: CSVDRGAVGTEAFF. The CDR3, as DNA: TGCAGCGTTGACAGGGGCGCAGTAGGAACTGAAGCTTTCTTT.

This CDR3 is CAWSQTNTEAFF. The DNA of the CDR3 is TGTGCCTGGAGTCAGACTAACACTGAAGCTTTCTTT. V gene TRBV30 combines with J gene TRBJ1-1; no clear D. Trimming took off 2 bases at V and 2 bases at J, with 6 bases between the two ends. CDR1 is GTSNPN and CDR2 is SVGIG in the germline V gene (reference sequence). This CDR3 is built from 12 residues.

CDR3: CASSFSRTGGRETQYF. The DNA for the CDR3 is TGCGCCAGCAGCTTTTCCAGGACCGGAGGTCGAGAGACCCAGTACTTC. The rearrangement links TRBV5-1 to TRBJ2-5; possible D gene TRBD2, 5 bases. Germline V gene data show CDR1 as SGHRS and CDR2 as YFSETQ. V dropped 2 bases and J dropped 4 bases, with 18 bases sitting between them. The CDR3 runs 16 residues.